This TCR beta chain was observed in a study of blood T cell repertoires in COVID-19. Some clones are missing from TCRdb's copy, which holds only in-frame ones; the method was immunoSEQ multiplex PCR. The sample has around 130,000 clones; more than 75% are singletons. The receptor was isolated from a woman aged 50 to 60 who had recovered from COVID-19. The sequenced sample consisted of peripheral blood.

CDR3 bases: TGTGCCTGGAGTGTAGGGTTCCTAGCGGGGGATGGGGAGACCCAGTACTTC. Translation: CAWSVGFLAGDGETQYF. This chain connects TRBV30 to TRBJ2-5; 10 nucleotides line up with TRBD2. The CDR3 is made up of 17 amino acids. The V gene's germline CDR1 is GTSNPN and CDR2 SVGIG (reference sequence). V lost 0 bases to trimming and J lost 5 bases; unmatched junction nucleotides: 12.